This TCR beta chain was captured by sequencing in a study of T cell changes during pregnancy in multiple sclerosis. The table came from immunoSEQ multiplex PCR; TCRdb's copy has only in-frame clones and leaves some out. The repertoire includes some 110,000 clones, 80% to 95% of them detected once, and approximately 1.5% sits in the top ten. This CDR3 contains 17 residues. The germline V gene has CDR1 LNHDA and CDR2 SQIVND (reference sequence). The germline V and J ends were trimmed by 5 bases and 0 bases, with 17 bases remaining between them. The chain joins TRBV19 to TRBJ1-5; TRBD1 is a possible D gene (5 bases). The sequences come from peripheral blood, collected in the third trimester of pregnancy. This receptor was obtained from a female donor with multiple sclerosis, enrolled in a pregnancy study. CDR3 DNA sequence: TGTGCCAGTAGTCCAGGGCCTCTTGAGTATAGCAATCAGCCCCAGCATTTT. Protein sequence: CASSPGPLEYSNQPQHF.